Below, 28 T cell receptor beta chains from the same sample are listed, as sequenced in a study of T cell clonality in common variable immunodeficiency. Clones were read by immunoSEQ multiplex PCR, and TCRdb kept only the in-frame ones, dropping some. The sample includes fewer than 8,500 clones. Study outcomes and limitations: Common variable immunodeficiency TCR beta sequences reportedly had fewer deletions and N-nucleotide insertions.

Their recognized antigens are unknown. The sample consisted of peripheral blood mononuclear cells. The origin of the receptors is a human donor with common variable immunodeficiency.

A word on this clone: The CDR3 end lies 3 residues beyond the end of the read and is filled in from the germline J gene. The chain carries TRBV7-2 and TRBJ1-6, with D hard to call. Between the trimmed V and J ends, which lost 5 bases and 9 bases, there was a span of 17 bases. Germline V gene data show CDR1 as SGHTA and CDR2 as FQGNSA. There are 15 residues in the CDR3. The CDR3: CASSQASPGISPLHF. CDR3 DNA, as far as it was read: TGTGCCAGCAGCCAAGCCAGCCCGGGGATTTCACCC.

On this clone itself: With the read ending 3 residues before the CDR3 end, the germline J gene is used to fill in that end. The chain uses TRBV19 and TRBJ2-3; D is unclear. In germline, CDR1 is LNHDA, CDR2 SQIVND (reference sequence). V shed 0 bases and J shed 2 bases, with 12 bases lying between them. The CDR3 contains 16 residues. The CDR3 is CASSIEGRVFTDTQYF. CDR3 DNA, as far as it was read: TGTGCCAGTAGTATAGAGGGTCGGGTTTTCACAGATACG.

This clone ranks as medium-sized in terms of frequency. With the read ending 3 residues before the CDR3 end, the germline J gene is used to fill in that end. The chain links TRBV20-1 to TRBJ1-1; maybe TRBD1 (5 bases). V lost 6 bases and J 4 bases, leaving 12 bases between the germline ends. This CDR3 spans 12 amino acids. The V gene's germline CDR1 is DFQATT and CDR2 SNEGSKA (reference sequence). The sequenced part of the CDR3 DNA is TGCAGTGCCGAACCAGGGTGCACTGAA. Its translation: CSAEPGCTE. The entire CDR3 is CSAEPGCTEAFF.

According to its frequency, this clone is medium-sized (0.01 to 0.1%). The read comes to an end 3 residues before the CDR3 does, leaving the germline J gene to fill in the end. The chain recombines TRBV29-1 with TRBJ1-3; weak D call: TRBD1 (5 bases). The germline V gene encodes CDR1 SQVTM and CDR2 ANQGSEA. Trimming removed 5 bases at V and 8 bases at J, with 19 bases between. The CDR3 runs to 14 residues. The sequenced part of the CDR3 DNA is TGCAGCGTTACAGACAGAGCCCTTCGGGACACC. It codes for CSVTDRALRDT. The CDR3 in its entirety is CSVTDRALRDTIYF.

On this clone: Read coverage stops 3 residues before the CDR3 terminus; the germline J gene supplies the remainder. V is TRBV30 and J is TRBJ1-5, with D perhaps TRBD1 (5 bases). V lost 0 bases and J lost 7, with 16 bases in between. This CDR3 region has 15 residues. CDR1 GTSNPN and CDR2 SVGIG come from the germline V gene (reference sequence). The CDR3 DNA, read in part, is TGTGCCTGGAGTGTAGTGGGGGGGTTGGGCCAGCCC. Its protein product is CAWSVVGGLGQP. The complete CDR3 sequence is CAWSVVGGLGQPQHF.

Turning to this clone: The read falls 3 residues short of the CDR3 end, and the missing part is taken from the germline J gene. The V and J genes are TRBV7-2 and TRBJ1-2, with D possibly being TRBD1 (6 bases). V lost 4 bases, J lost 4 bases, and 16 bases lay in between. Per the germline V gene, CDR1 is SGHTA and CDR2 is FQGNSA. The CDR3 sequence is 15 residues long. The CDR3 reads CASSSTRTAGYGYTF. The CDR3 bases that were read are TGTGCCAGCAGCTCGACCCGGACAGCTGGCTATGGC.

By frequency, this clone is medium-sized. The read terminates 3 residues ahead of where the CDR3 ends, so the germline J gene completes it. The rearrangement links TRBV6-2 or TRBV6-3 to TRBJ1-1; tentative D call: TRBD1 (5 bases). Between the trimmed V and J ends, which lost 5 bases and 6 bases, there was a span of 13 bases. Germline V gene lookup returns CDR1 MNHEY and CDR2 SVGEGT. The CDR3 runs 13 residues. The DNA read from the CDR3 is TGTGCCAGCAGTGGACACTTAAACGCTGAA. It codes for CASSGHLNAE. The full CDR3 sequence reads CASSGHLNAEAFF.

In the case of this clone: The CDR3 end falls 3 residues outside the read, so it is completed with the germline J gene. The rearrangement uses TRBV20-1 and TRBJ2-7; no clear D. Germline V gene lookup returns CDR1 DFQATT and CDR2 SNEGSKA (reference sequence). The ends were cut back, 0 bases at V and 3 bases at J, with 18 bases in the middle. This CDR3 has 16 residues. The sequenced CDR3 bases are TGCAGTGCTAGAGAAGTAGGAACAGCTTCATTCTACGAG. Residues: CSAREVGTASFYE. The entire CDR3 protein reads CSAREVGTASFYEQYF.

Note on this clone: The read gets to within 3 residues of the CDR3 end, and the germline J gene fills in the rest. This rearrangement joins TRBV19 to TRBJ2-3; the match to TRBD1 covers 11 bases. V gave up 6 bases and J gave up 5 bases; unmatched junction bases: 4. Germline loops: CDR1 LNHDA, CDR2 SQIVND (reference sequence). The CDR3 totals 14 residues. CDR3 sequence reads: CASSRTGGRDTQYF. The CDR3 bases that were read are TGTGCCAGTAGCCGGACAGGGGGCCGAGATACG.

Partial CDR3 DNA: TGCAGTGCTACGTTGTTGGGTAGCGGGGACGATGAG. It specifies CSATLLGSGDDE. The whole CDR3 sequence reads CSATLLGSGDDEQFF. The chain joins TRBV20-1 to TRBJ2-1; 8 positions agree with TRBD2. The sequenced fragment ends 3 residues before the CDR3 boundary, so the rest is inferred from the germline J gene. V shed 4 bases, J shed 8 bases, and the junction held 13 bases outside the gene matches. Looked up from germline, CDR1 is DFQATT and CDR2 is SNEGSKA (reference sequence). The CDR3 runs to 15 residues.

Comment on this clone: The read ends 3 residues before the CDR3 terminus; that terminus is restored from the germline J gene. V is TRBV19 and J is TRBJ1-6; D gene unclear. Trimming stripped 7 bases from V and 4 bases from J, with 8 bases between. The length of the CDR3 is 13 residues. In germline, CDR1 is LNHDA, CDR2 SQIVND (reference sequence). Incomplete CDR3 DNA: TGTGCCAGTAAAGGGCTTTATAATTCACCC. This translates into CASKGLYNSP. The whole CDR3 sequence is CASKGLYNSPLHF.

Comments on this clone: The read finishes 3 residues shy of the CDR3 end, and the germline J gene is used to complete it. The rearrangement joins TRBV7-9 to TRBJ1-4; 9 nucleotides line up with TRBD1. The junction had 4 bases not matched to a gene; V was cut back by 5 bases and J by 6 bases. Germline CDR1 SEHNR, CDR2 FQNEAQ (reference sequence). This CDR3 comprises 14 residues. CDR3 DNA, as far as it was read: TGTGCCAGCAGCGGCCGACAGGGGGATGAAAAA. Translation: CASSGRQGDEK. The entire CDR3 protein reads CASSGRQGDEKLFF. Combining the CDR3 with reference TRBV7-9 and TRBJ1-4 gives the whole variable domain DTGVSQNPRHKITKRGQNVTFRCDPISEHNRLYWYRQTLGQGPEFLTYFQNEAQLEKSRLLSDRFSAERPKGSFSTLEIQRTEQGDSAMYLCASSGRQGDEKLFFGSGTQLSVL.

With regard to this clone: The same CDR3 can be traced to other DNA sequences in this sample. The CDR3 DNA, read in part, is TGCGCCAGCAGCTTAGACAGCTCCTATAATTCACCC. Amino acid sequence: CASSLDSSYNSP. The CDR3, in full, reads CASSLDSSYNSPLHF. This sequence joins TRBV5-1 and TRBJ1-6, with a possible D match to TRBD1 (5 bases). Sequencing ends 3 residues short of the CDR3 end; the germline J gene provides the rest. V was pared by 2 bases and J by 0 bases, with 6 bases between. The length of the CDR3 is 15 residues. Germline CDR1 and CDR2: SGHRS and YFSETQ.

Worth noting for this clone: Coverage ceases 3 residues before the CDR3 finishes, and the germline J gene fills in the end. This rearrangement joins TRBV7-6 to TRBJ2-1; TRBD2 is a possible D gene (6 bases). The CDR3 loop spans 15 amino acids. Germline V gives CDR1 SGHVS, CDR2 FNYEAQ. V was pared by 1 base and J by 8 bases, with 15 bases between. The CDR3 bases that were read are TGTGCCAGCAGCTTAGTAGGAGGGCCCTGGGATGAG. It codes for CASSLVGGPWDE. From start to end, the CDR3 is CASSLVGGPWDEQFF.

As to this clone: The read falls 3 residues short of the CDR3 end, and the missing part is taken from the germline J gene. The V and J genes are TRBV7-6 and TRBJ1-4; TRBD1 agrees at 8 bases. From germline, CDR1 is SGHVS and CDR2 FNYEAQ. This CDR3 comprises 15 residues. Trimming removed 5 bases from V and 6 bases from J; junction bases left unmatched: 8. The CDR3: CASSPRGTGDEKLFF. The DNA read from the CDR3 is TGTGCCAGCAGCCCAAGAGGGACAGGTGATGAAAAA.

As concerns this clone: The read falls 3 residues short of the CDR3 end, and the missing part is taken from the germline J gene. The J gene is TRBJ2-5, the V gene TRBV18, with 14 bases that match TRBD2. The CDR3 extends over 18 amino acids. The J segment lost 0 bases and the V segment lost 4 bases, leaving 7 bases of the junction unmatched. CDR1 and CDR2 from the germline V gene are KGHSH and LQKENI. The CDR3 loop is CASSRGTSGGAYQETQYF. The CDR3 bases that were read are TGTGCCAGCTCACGGGGGACTAGCGGGGGCGCGTACCAAGAGACC. Full variable domain (missing parts from reference TRBV18 and TRBJ2-5): NAGVMQNPRHLVRRRGQEARLRCSPMKGHSHVYWYRQLPEEGLKFMVYLQKENIIDESGMPKERFSAEFPKEGPSILRIQQVVRGDSAAYFCASSRGTSGGAYQETQYFGPGTRLLVL.

The sequenced CDR3 bases are TGTGCCAGTAGTCGAACAGGGGAAGAGGGCTACGAG. Translation gives CASSRTGEEGYE. The whole CDR3 reads CASSRTGEEGYEQYF. The chain employs TRBV19 and TRBJ2-7; 7 nucleotides align to TRBD1. The read halts 3 residues ahead of the CDR3 end, with the missing end drawn from the germline J gene. Per germline, CDR1 LNHDA and CDR2 SQIVND (reference sequence). The CDR3 has 15 amino acids. Trimming removed 5 bases from V and 3 bases from J; junction bases left unmatched: 10.

As concerns this clone: Coverage ceases 3 residues before the CDR3 finishes, and the germline J gene fills in the end. V is TRBV7-6 and J is TRBJ2-3; D gene uncertain. The CDR3 sequence is 14 residues long. V lost 5 bases and J 7 bases, leaving 16 bases between the germline ends. CDR1 is SGHVS and CDR2 is FNYEAQ in the germline V gene. The CDR3 loop reads CASSVGWATNTQYF. The sequenced part of the CDR3 DNA is TGTGCCAGCAGCGTAGGGTGGGCCACCAATACG.

A note on this clone: Sequencing ends 3 residues short of the CDR3 end; the germline J gene provides the rest. The genes are TRBV7-6 and TRBJ2-3; TRBD1 matches at 8 bases. The V gene's germline CDR1 is SGHVS and CDR2 FNYEAQ. V lost 5 bases and J lost 3; bases outside the gene matches: 10. This CDR3 spans 16 amino acids. The DNA read from the CDR3 is TGTGCCAGCAGCACCCGGACAGGGCCCTCGACAGATACG. Its translation: CASSTRTGPSTDT. The entire CDR3 protein is CASSTRTGPSTDTQYF.

With regard to this clone: The read stops 3 residues short of the end of the CDR3; the missing end is completed from the germline J gene. The rearrangement joins TRBV19 to TRBJ1-4; the match to TRBD1 covers 8 bases. The CDR3 has 14 amino acids. Germline assignment: CDR1 LNHDA and CDR2 SQIVND (reference sequence). J gave up 7 bases and V 7 bases, and 8 bases lay outside the gene matches. The covered CDR3 bases are TGTGCCAGTACTTCGACAGGGGATAGTGAAAAA. It yields the protein CASTSTGDSEK. Given in full, the CDR3 is CASTSTGDSEKLFF.

As regards this clone: The sequence runs out 3 residues before the end of the CDR3; the remainder is reconstructed from the germline J gene. The genes are TRBV7-9 and TRBJ2-3; 8 bases agree with TRBD1. The germline V gene has CDR1 SEHNR and CDR2 FQNEAQ (reference sequence). The CDR3 runs to 12 residues. CDR3 DNA (partial): TGTGCCAGCAGCTTCGACAGGGGAACG. Translated, it gives CASSFDRGT. The full CDR3 is CASSFDRGTQYF.

By frequency, this clone registers medium-sized. The read ends 3 residues shy of where the CDR3 ends; the end is completed using the germline J gene. The chain has TRBV18 and TRBJ2-1; 8 bases are a match to TRBD1. V shed 3 bases, J shed 5 bases, and the junction held 3 bases outside the gene matches. This CDR3 spans 14 amino acids. Germline V gene lookup returns CDR1 KGHSH and CDR2 LQKENI. The CDR3 DNA, read in part, is TGTGCCAGCTCACCGGTGACAGGGGACAATGAG. This translates into CASSPVTGDNE. The whole CDR3 protein reads CASSPVTGDNEQFF.

In regard to this clone: From the germline J gene comes the end of the CDR3, since the read stops 3 residues before it. The V call is TRBV18, the J call TRBJ1-5, with D possibly being TRBD1 (5 bases). Trimming stripped 5 bases from V and 5 bases from J, with 10 bases between. CDR1 and CDR2 from the germline V gene are KGHSH and LQKENI. There are 13 residues in the CDR3. The CDR3 sequence: CASSKGGDQPQHF. The part of the CDR3 DNA that was read is TGTGCCAGCTCAAAGGGAGGGGATCAGCCC.

Of note for this clone: The missing CDR3 end, 3 residues past where the read stops, is filled in from the germline J gene. The genes are TRBV6-1 and TRBJ1-5; D remains ambiguous. Per the germline V gene, CDR1 is MNHNS and CDR2 is SASEGT. The CDR3 extends over 13 amino acids. Trimming removed 3 bases at V and 3 bases at J, with 6 bases between. The sequenced part of the CDR3 DNA is TGTGCCAGCAGTGACAGAGACAATCAGCCC. Its protein product is CASSDRDNQP. The complete CDR3 reads CASSDRDNQPQHF.

This clone is labeled medium-sized (0.01 to 0.1%) based on frequency. The read terminates 3 residues ahead of where the CDR3 ends, so the germline J gene completes it. The chain employs TRBV4-2 and TRBJ2-7, with D possibly being TRBD1 (5 bases). The CDR3 length is 16 residues. Per the germline V gene, CDR1 is LGHNA and CDR2 is YNFKEQ. The V and J ends lost 0 bases and 0 bases respectively, with 12 bases between them. CDR3 amino acids: CASSQDPQGSSYEQYF. The DNA read from the CDR3 is TGTGCCAGCAGCCAAGATCCTCAGGGTAGCTCCTACGAG.

As for this clone: The CDR3 end falls 3 residues outside the read, so it is completed with the germline J gene. This chain links TRBV18 with TRBJ2-1, with a possible D match to TRBD2 (6 bases). V shed 1 base and J shed 4 bases, with 14 bases lying between them. The CDR3 extends over 16 amino acids. Germline lookup yields CDR1 KGHSH and CDR2 LQKENI. The CDR3 bases that were read are TGTGCCAGCTCACCACAATCCGGGCGGGATTACAATGAG. The encoded protein is CASSPQSGRDYNE. The complete CDR3 reads CASSPQSGRDYNEQFF.

A note on this clone: The read stops 3 residues short of the end of the CDR3; the missing end is completed from the germline J gene. The rearrangement links TRBV18 to TRBJ1-1; possibly TRBD1 for D (5 bases). Germline V gene data show CDR1 as KGHSH and CDR2 as LQKENI. This CDR3 is built from 15 residues. V lost 2 bases and J 0 bases, leaving 10 bases between the germline ends. CDR3 sequence: CASSPGAQLNTEAFF. The DNA read from the CDR3 is TGTGCCAGCTCACCAGGGGCCCAGCTGAACACTGAA.

Note on this clone: The read stops 3 residues short of the end of the CDR3; the missing end is completed from the germline J gene. The V call is TRBV18, the J call TRBJ2-7; perhaps TRBD1 as D (5 bases). V gave up 6 bases and J gave up 5 bases, with 23 bases separating them. Looked up from germline, CDR1 is KGHSH and CDR2 is LQKENI. The CDR3 spans 16 residues. CDR3 amino acids: CASSRLGGSGMDEQYF. The DNA read from the CDR3 is TGTGCCAGCTCCAGATTAGGCGGATCAGGGATGGACGAG.